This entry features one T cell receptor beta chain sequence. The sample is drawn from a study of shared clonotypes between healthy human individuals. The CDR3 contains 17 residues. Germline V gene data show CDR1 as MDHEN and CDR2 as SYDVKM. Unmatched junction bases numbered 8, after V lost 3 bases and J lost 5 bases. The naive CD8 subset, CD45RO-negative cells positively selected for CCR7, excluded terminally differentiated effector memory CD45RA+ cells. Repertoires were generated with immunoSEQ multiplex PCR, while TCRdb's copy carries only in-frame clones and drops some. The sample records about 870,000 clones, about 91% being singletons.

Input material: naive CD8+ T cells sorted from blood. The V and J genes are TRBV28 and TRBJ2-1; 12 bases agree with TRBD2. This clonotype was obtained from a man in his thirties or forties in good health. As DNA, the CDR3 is TGTGCCAGCAGTTTCCCCCTACTAGCGGGAGGAAACAATGAGCAGTTCTTC. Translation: CASSFPLLAGGNNEQFF.